The T cell receptor (beta chain) described here comes from a study of cytomegalovirus exposure and HLA in healthy donors. A multiplex PCR was run with 60 Vbeta primers and 13 Jbeta primers. Sequenced by immunoSEQ multiplex PCR; TCRdb stores in-frame clones only, minus some. There are more than 140,000 clones in the sample; roughly 85% occur only once, and about 0.66% lies in the top ten. Germline V gives CDR1 LNHDA, CDR2 SQIVND (reference sequence). CDR3 size: 15 residues. Trimming removed 9 bases from V and 5 bases from J; junction bases left unmatched: 10. General study results and limits: In a later analysis, V- and J-gene trimming of beta chains associated with a DCLRE1C missense variant, replicated independently. Cytomegalovirus association was listed for 164 TCR beta chains.

The donors were healthy bone marrow donors. Likely unrecorded immune exposures existed in these nominally healthy donors. This clone has more than one count but fewer than ten. Its antigen is as yet unknown. The sequence was obtained from a male donor in good health and CMV-seronegative. This rearrangement joins TRBV19 to TRBJ1-5, with 10 bases fitting TRBD1. Sequenced input: PBMCs. CDR3 sequence (DNA): TGTGCCAGCAGCCGGGACAGGGGACTTTATCAGCCCCAGCATTTT. This sequence encodes CASSRDRGLYQPQHF.